This TCR beta chain was recorded in a study of T cell clonotyping in hematopoietic cell transplantation (dated by TCRdb to about 2021). For the study in its entirety: A total of about 140 blood samples were gathered in the study from roughly 40 consecutive transplant recipients along with their related donors. Recruitment of patients was conducted between late 2015 and January 2017, and follow-up was continued until late 2020 or death. Points the paper makes about the study in general: Inverse Simpson Index values from donors and from recipients before transplant predicted broader TCR repertoire diversity after transplant. Only a small fraction of recipient repertoires overlapped donor repertoires, with over 95% appearing de novo at the given depth. The sample size was limited, and CD4 and CD8 repertoire contributions could not be separated because cells were not sorted. A decrease in recipient TCR diversity was observed after transplant, and a progressive increase in pathologically expanded clonotypes was seen from day 30 to day 180.

A note on this clone: No antigen is known for it. Per-nucleotide qualities are absent, and no much larger clonotype sits a single base away.

The meaning of the sample's time point label: 100 days after allo-HCT. Recipient blood was collected about 28 days before transplant and at days 30, 100 and 180 after transplant. Nuclei Lysis Solution was used to extract genomic DNA from fresh or cryopreserved unfractionated peripheral blood mononuclear cells. The immunoSEQ assay, a bias-controlled multiplex PCR with V- and J-specific primers, was used to amplify TCR beta CDR3 regions from genomic DNA. In a second PCR step, the CDR3 amplicons were tagged with a proprietary barcode plus Illumina adapter sequences. An Illumina MiSeq instrument was used to sequence the CDR3 libraries. The authors processed their data as follows. Export and quality control were done with immunoSEQ Analyzer 3.0, while downstream analyses used R Bioconductor and Immunarch. Only productive rearrangements in the normalized downsampled data set were used to calculate repertoire metrics. Clonotypes larger than 5 templates in the normalized cohort were defined as pathologically expanded. The Inverse Simpson Index was used to measure repertoire diversity. The non-normalized data set was used for CMV-specificity analyses so that all clonotypes could be captured. This immuneACCESS table, as held by TCRdb, lists in-frame sequences with V and J called but not all clones. Of the missing ones, under half trace to an unresolved V gene in checked studies; the others have no known cause. V, J and clone size are taken as reported in that table, and D and trimming were inferred from the DNA itself. The sample records more than 10,000 clones, roughly 92% of which are singletons. The ten biggest clones cover 7.8% of the sample.

Sample: PBMCs, taken 100 days after allogeneic stem cell transplant. This receptor was taken from a female patient aged 50 to 65 who had an allogeneic stem cell transplant from an unrelated donor, so the T cells may come from the graft donor. Some clones in this sample may be carry-over from other donors' samples.

The sequenced DNA is TGTGCCAGCAGTGCCGGGGTTACTGAAGCTTTCTTT. Its coded protein is CASSAGVTEAFF. The chain links TRBV27 with TRBJ1-1, with the D gene not clear enough to name. Counted from cysteine to phenylalanine, this CDR3 has 12 amino acids. Solely the CDR3 DNA is kept, with 36 bases framed from the first base. V and J are truncated by 5 bases and 5 bases respectively, leaving an intervening sequence of 9 bases. From a lookup of the germline V gene (reference sequence), CDR1 and CDR2 are MNHEY and SMNVEV.